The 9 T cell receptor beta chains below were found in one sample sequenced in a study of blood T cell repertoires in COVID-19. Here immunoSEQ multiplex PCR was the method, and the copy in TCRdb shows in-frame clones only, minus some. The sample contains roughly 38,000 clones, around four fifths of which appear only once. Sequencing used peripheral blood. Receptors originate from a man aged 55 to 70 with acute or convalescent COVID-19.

The CDR3 sequence is CASKPLTGGTGELFF. CDR3 nucleotide sequence: TGTGCCAGTAAGCCGCTGACAGGAGGCACCGGGGAGCTGTTTTTT. This sequence joins TRBV19 and TRBJ2-2, with D possibly TRBD1 on 6 matching bases. Per germline, CDR1 LNHDA and CDR2 SQIVND (reference sequence). The CDR3 length is 15 residues. The V gene lost 7 bases and the J gene lost 4 bases, with 16 bases spanning the gap.

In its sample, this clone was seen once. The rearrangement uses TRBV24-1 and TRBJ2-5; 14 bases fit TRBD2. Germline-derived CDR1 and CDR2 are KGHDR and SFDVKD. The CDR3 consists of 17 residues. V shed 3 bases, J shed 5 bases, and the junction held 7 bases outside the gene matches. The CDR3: CATSDGGTSGRRETQYF. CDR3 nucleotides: TGTGCCACCAGTGATGGGGGGACTAGCGGGAGACGGGAGACCCAGTACTTC.

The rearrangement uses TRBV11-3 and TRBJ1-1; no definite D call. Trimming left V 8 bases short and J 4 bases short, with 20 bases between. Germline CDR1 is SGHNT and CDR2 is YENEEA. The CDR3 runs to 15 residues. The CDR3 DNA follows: TGTGCCAGCCGGGAGGGCACCGTAAAAACCACTGAAGCTTTCTTT. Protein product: CASREGTVKTTEAFF.

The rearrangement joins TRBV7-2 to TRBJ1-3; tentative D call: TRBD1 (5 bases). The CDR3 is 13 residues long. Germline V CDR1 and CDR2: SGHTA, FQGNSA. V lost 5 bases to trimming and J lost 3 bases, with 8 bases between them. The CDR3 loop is CASSTRVGNTIYF. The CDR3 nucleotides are TGTGCCAGCAGCACCAGGGTTGGAAACACCATATATTTT.

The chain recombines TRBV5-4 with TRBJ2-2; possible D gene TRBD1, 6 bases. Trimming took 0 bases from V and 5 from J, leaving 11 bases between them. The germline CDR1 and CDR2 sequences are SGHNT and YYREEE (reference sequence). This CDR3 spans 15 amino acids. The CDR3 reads CASSLVLGATGELFF. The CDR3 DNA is TGTGCCAGCAGCTTGGTTTTGGGGGCAACCGGGGAGCTGTTTTTT.

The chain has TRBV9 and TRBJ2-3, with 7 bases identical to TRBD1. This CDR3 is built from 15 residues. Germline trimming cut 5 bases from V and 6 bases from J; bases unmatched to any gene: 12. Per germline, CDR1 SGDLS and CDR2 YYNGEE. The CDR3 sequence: CASSLRGGPTDTQYF. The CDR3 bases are TGTGCCAGCAGTCTTCGAGGGGGCCCGACCGATACGCAGTATTTT.

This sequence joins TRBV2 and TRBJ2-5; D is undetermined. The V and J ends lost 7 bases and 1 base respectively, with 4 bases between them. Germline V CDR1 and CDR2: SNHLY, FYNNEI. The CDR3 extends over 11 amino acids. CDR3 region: CASTSQETQYF. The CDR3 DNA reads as TGTGCCAGCACTTCCCAAGAGACCCAGTACTTC.

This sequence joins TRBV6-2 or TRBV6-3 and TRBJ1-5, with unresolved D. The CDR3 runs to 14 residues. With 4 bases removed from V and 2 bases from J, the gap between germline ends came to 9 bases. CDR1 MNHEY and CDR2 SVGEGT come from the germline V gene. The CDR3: CASSFKGGNQPQHF. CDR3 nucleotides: TGTGCCAGCAGTTTCAAGGGAGGCAATCAGCCCCAGCATTTT.

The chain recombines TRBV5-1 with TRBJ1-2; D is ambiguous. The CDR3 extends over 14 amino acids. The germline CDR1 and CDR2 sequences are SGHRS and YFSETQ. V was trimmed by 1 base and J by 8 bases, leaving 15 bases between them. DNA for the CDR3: TGCGCCAGCAGCTTGCGGGAGGCGCAAAAAGGCTACACCTTC. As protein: CASSLREAQKGYTF.